This T cell receptor (beta chain) was captured in a study of shared clonotypes between healthy human individuals. Sequencing was performed with immunoSEQ multiplex PCR; in TCRdb, only in-frame clones are kept and a portion is missing. The table includes 2 million or so clones, approximately 95% detected once. Germline values: CDR1 SGHRS, CDR2 YFSETQ. This CDR3 comprises 14 residues. V lost 4 bases to trimming and J lost 4 bases, with 14 bases between them. Material for sequencing was naive CD4+ T cells sorted from blood. Subset given: CD45RA+ positively selected. The origin of this receptor is a young man in good health. This chain joins TRBV5-1 and TRBJ1-2; D call uncertain. As DNA, the CDR3 is TGCGCCAGCAGCGCGGACGGTTCAGGCTATGGCTACACCTTC. This sequence encodes CASSADGSGYGYTF.